This T cell receptor (beta chain) originates from a study of response to subunit inactivated influenza vaccine. V was pared by 4 bases and J by 2 bases, with 12 bases between. The CDR3 is 14 residues long. This clonotype has a handful of counts. Via MiXCR, TCRdb re-called the RT-PCR reads, giving one row per CDR3 protein. The table has about 570,000 distinct CDR3 sequences, about 11% seen once. These data were also filed under a second study, of T cells expressing NK-cell markers. That report adds: Production of TCR beta cDNA relied on 5'RACE template switching with UMIs. These same clonotypes (in a handful of donors) also led the CD3+CD56-NKG2C+ fraction.

The chain couples TRBV12-3 or TRBV12-4 to TRBJ2-7, with D possibly being TRBD1 (6 bases). The receptor's source is a man in his forties or fifties who received an inactivated influenza vaccine. The material sequenced was PBMCs from blood, taken on the day of vaccination. The CDR3 coding sequence is TGTGCCAGCAGTTCCCGACAGGAGCCCTACGAGCAGTACTTC. Translated: CASSSRQEPYEQYF.